These 27 T cell receptor beta chains originate from one sample sequenced in a study of blood T cell repertoires in COVID-19. Here immunoSEQ multiplex PCR was the method, and the copy in TCRdb shows in-frame clones only, minus some. The sample shows roughly 320,000 clones, approximately 86% of them seen only once. Sequencing was carried out using peripheral blood. Every receptor here comes from a man aged 65 to 85 with acute or convalescent COVID-19.

V gene TRBV7-2 combines with J gene TRBJ2-2, with 8 bases lining up with TRBD2. Trimming cost V 9 bases and J 1 base; bases outside gene matches: 10. The germline gives CDR1 SGHTA, CDR2 FQGNSA. This CDR3 comprises 16 residues. Here the CDR3 reads CASSGGALLNTGELFF. In nucleotides, the CDR3 is TGTGCCAGTTCGGGGGGGGCCCTCCTGAACACCGGGGAGCTGTTTTTT.

In its sample, this clone was seen a few times. V is TRBV5-4 and J is TRBJ2-2; perhaps TRBD1 as D (6 bases). The CDR3 runs to 15 residues. Germline loops: CDR1 SGHNT, CDR2 YYREEE (reference sequence). V was shortened by 0 bases and J by 3 bases, with 9 bases between the two germline ends. The CDR3 sequence is CASSLAGTHTGELFF. The CDR3 DNA follows: TGTGCCAGCAGCTTGGCCGGGACACACACCGGGGAGCTGTTTTTT.

This chain uses TRBV5-4 with TRBJ2-2; TRBD2 might be the D (5 bases). In germline, CDR1 is SGHNT, CDR2 YYREEE (reference sequence). V was clipped by 4 bases and J by 1 base, with 11 bases between them. The CDR3 loop spans 15 amino acids. For the CDR3, the DNA is TGTGCCAGCAGCAAAGACTACTTGAACACCGGGGAGCTGTTTTTT. Translation: CASSKDYLNTGELFF.

This clone was observed once. The chain is built from TRBV11-2 and TRBJ2-1; 8 bases align to TRBD2. The CDR3 loop spans 14 amino acids. Germline CDR1 is SGHAT and CDR2 is FQNNGV. Unmatched junction bases numbered 8, after V lost 6 bases and J lost 7 bases. The CDR3 coding sequence is TGTGCCAGCAGGATAGTCGGGAGGGGTAATGAGCAGTTCTTC. Translating gives CASRIVGRGNEQFF.

The chain employs TRBV28 and TRBJ1-4; D is perhaps TRBD1 (5 bases). Looked up from germline, CDR1 is MDHEN and CDR2 is SYDVKM. V lost 10 bases and J 5 bases, leaving 23 bases between the germline ends. The CDR3 runs to 16 residues. As DNA, the CDR3 is TGTGCCACCCAGTCGGCCGGGGGACCTGTGAATGAAAAACTGTTTTTT. The encoded protein is CATQSAGGPVNEKLFF. Full variable domain (missing parts from reference TRBV28 and TRBJ1-4): DVKVTQSSRYLVKRTGEKVFLECVQDMDHENMFWYRQDPGLGLRLIYFSYDVKMKEKGDIPEGYSVSREKKERFSLILESASTNQTSMYLCATQSAGGPVNEKLFFGSGTQLSVL.

The rearrangement uses TRBV19 and TRBJ2-2; 8 bases map to TRBD1. The V segment lost 1 base and the J segment 6 bases; nucleotides outside the gene matches: 4. The CDR3 runs to 15 residues. The germline gives CDR1 LNHDA, CDR2 SQIVND (reference sequence). The CDR3 spells CASSIGTGRPGELFF. The CDR3 DNA sequence: TGTGCCAGTAGTATAGGGACAGGGAGGCCCGGGGAGCTGTTTTTT.

The chain employs TRBV19 and TRBJ2-1, with 9 positions matching TRBD1. The V gene's germline CDR1 is LNHDA and CDR2 SQIVND (reference sequence). The J segment lost 8 bases and the V segment lost 3 bases, leaving 8 bases of the junction unmatched. CDR3 length equals 15 residues. The CDR3 sequence: CASSIGQGMGDEQFF. The DNA for the CDR3 is TGTGCCAGTAGTATCGGACAGGGGATGGGGGATGAGCAGTTCTTC. The variable domain in full, completed from reference TRBV19 and TRBJ2-1, reads DGGITQSPKYLFRKEGQNVTLSCEQNLNHDAMYWYRQDPGQGLRLIYYSQIVNDFQKGDIAEGYSVSREKKESFPLTVTSAQKNPTAFYLCASSIGQGMGDEQFFGPGTRLTVL.

The chain has TRBV4-3 and TRBJ1-4; 7 nucleotides align to TRBD1. Unmatched junction bases numbered 9, after V lost 0 bases and J lost 5 bases. From germline, CDR1 is LGHNA and CDR2 YSLEER. The CDR3 sequence is 17 residues long. CDR3 amino acids: CASSQDYPTRGNEKLFF. For the CDR3, the DNA is TGCGCCAGCAGCCAAGATTACCCAACCAGGGGGAATGAAAAACTGTTTTTT.

V gene TRBV4-3 combines with J gene TRBJ1-2; tentative D call: TRBD1 (5 bases). Germline V gene sequence: CDR1 LGHNA, CDR2 YSLEER. CDR3 length: 16 amino acids. Trimming took off 1 base at V and 5 bases at J, with 17 bases between the two ends. CDR3 sequence (DNA): TGCGCCAGCAGCCAAGGGTCTGGACACAACTCATATGGCTACACCTTC. Encoded protein: CASSQGSGHNSYGYTF.

CDR3 DNA sequence: TGTGCCAGCGGGGGCATTCAAGAGACCCAGTACTTC. Protein sequence: CASGGIQETQYF. The chain links TRBV3-1 (or the pseudogene TRBV3-2) to TRBJ2-5; D is perhaps TRBD1 (6 bases). V shed 8 bases and J shed 2 bases, with 9 bases lying between them. Germline assignment: CDR1 LGHDT and CDR2 YNNKEL (reference sequence). This CDR3 is 12 amino acids long.

This sequence joins TRBV7-2 and TRBJ2-1, with TRBD1 identical over 9 bases. This CDR3 is built from 15 residues. V dropped 1 base and J dropped 5; count of bases not matched to a gene: 3. The germline V gene has CDR1 SGHTA and CDR2 FQGNSA. CDR3 coding DNA: TGTGCCAGCAGCTTAGGGGGGACAGGGAACAATGAGCAGTTCTTC. Amino acid sequence: CASSLGGTGNNEQFF.

As to this clone: Other DNA variants within this sample encode the same CDR3. The V and J genes are TRBV28 and TRBJ1-2; D gene uncertain. Germline CDR1 and CDR2: MDHEN and SYDVKM. Between the trimmed V and J ends, which lost 5 bases and 2 bases, there was a span of 6 bases. This CDR3 contains 12 residues. This CDR3 is CASSPLNYGYTF. In nucleotides, the CDR3 is TGTGCCAGCAGTCCACTCAACTATGGCTACACCTTC.

The rearrangement joins TRBV4-3 to TRBJ2-7, with 10 bases aligning to TRBD2. The germline CDR1 and CDR2 sequences are LGHNA and YSLEER. The J segment lost 0 bases and the V segment lost 1 base, leaving 3 bases of the junction unmatched. This CDR3 comprises 16 residues. The CDR3 bases are TGCGCCAGCAGCCAAGCTAGCGGGGGTAGCTCCTACGAGCAGTACTTC. It codes for CASSQASGGSSYEQYF.

This chain links TRBV19 with TRBJ2-1, with 9 bases that match TRBD2. Per the germline V gene, CDR1 is LNHDA and CDR2 is SQIVND (reference sequence). This CDR3 spans 17 amino acids. V gave up 5 bases and J gave up 4 bases; unmatched junction bases: 12. CDR3 in DNA: TGTGCCAGTAGTCCCCTCCCCCGACTAGCGGTATACAATGAGCAGTTCTTC. Protein sequence: CASSPLPRLAVYNEQFF.

In nucleotides, the CDR3 is TGTGCCAGCTCACCGGGTCGACAGGCTTACGAGCAGTACTTC. Translated, it gives CASSPGRQAYEQYF. This sequence joins TRBV18 and TRBJ2-7, with a tentative D call TRBD1 (6 bases). The CDR3 is 14 amino acids. V was clipped by 3 bases and J by 4 bases, with 13 bases between them. Germline V gene data show CDR1 as KGHSH and CDR2 as LQKENI.

This clone has a handful of counts. J is TRBJ1-1 and V is TRBV29-1, with 9 bases aligning to TRBD1. This CDR3 region has 11 residues. Germline values: CDR1 SQVTM, CDR2 ANQGSEA. V lost 5 bases and J lost 8; bases outside the gene matches: 3. The CDR3 is CSVNRGPEAFF. The CDR3 DNA sequence: TGCAGCGTTAACAGGGGGCCAGAAGCTTTCTTT.

CDR3 region: CASSLASKNIQYF. DNA of the CDR3: TGCGCCAGCAGCTTGGCATCCAAAAACATTCAGTACTTC. The rearrangement joins TRBV5-1 to TRBJ2-4; no clear D. Germline V gives CDR1 SGHRS, CDR2 YFSETQ. The CDR3 spans 13 residues. V gave up 0 bases and J gave up 2 bases, with 3 bases separating them.

This clone was seen more than once but under ten times. The chain has TRBV5-1 and TRBJ2-1, with 12 nucleotides matching TRBD2. The V segment lost 6 bases and the J segment 6 bases; nucleotides outside the gene matches: 7. This CDR3 region has 15 residues. Germline assignment: CDR1 SGHRS and CDR2 YFSETQ. CDR3 bases: TGCGCCAGCAATAACCGACTAGCGGGGGCCAATGAGCAGTTCTTC. Translated, it gives CASNNRLAGANEQFF.

This clone was recorded once. The rearrangement links TRBV6-5 to TRBJ2-5; 7 bases map to TRBD1. Germline CDR1 MNHEY, CDR2 SVGAGI. V trimming: 6 bases; J trimming: 5 bases; junction bases outside the gene matches: 6. The CDR3 covers 13 residues. The chain's CDR3 is CASSRTGGETQYF. The CDR3 nucleotides are TGTGCCAGCAGCCGGACAGGTGGCGAGACCCAGTACTTC.

This chain uses TRBV7-9 with TRBJ1-1, with a tentative D call TRBD1 (5 bases). CDR1 and CDR2 (germline): SEHNR, FQNEAQ (reference sequence). The CDR3 is 12 residues long. V lost 3 bases and J lost 8, with 10 bases in between. DNA for the CDR3: TGTGCCAGCAGCTTCCACAGGTGGGAAGCTTTCTTT. Residues: CASSFHRWEAFF. Full variable domain (outside the CDR3, taken from reference TRBV7-9 and TRBJ1-1): DTGVSQNPRHKITKRGQNVTFRCDPISEHNRLYWYRQTLGQGPEFLTYFQNEAQLEKSRLLSDRFSAERPKGSFSTLEIQRTEQGDSAMYLCASSFHRWEAFFGQGTRLTVV.

This chain uses TRBV12-5 with TRBJ2-3; 8 nucleotides agree with TRBD2. From germline, CDR1 is LGHNT and CDR2 FRNRAP. Trimming at V came to 6 bases and at J to 5 bases, leaving 7 bases not matched to a gene. The CDR3 is 14 amino acids. Written as DNA, the CDR3 is TGTGCTAGTGGCCTGGGACTAGAAAGAGATACGCAGTATTTT. Translation gives CASGLGLERDTQYF.

This clone was observed a few times. The J gene is TRBJ2-5, the V gene TRBV29-1; TRBD2 aligns across 9 bases. Germline-derived CDR1 and CDR2 are SQVTM and ANQGSEA. V was clipped by 6 bases and J by 2 bases; unmatched bases: 7. The CDR3 length is 14 residues. The CDR3 protein is CSVALAGRQETQYF. CDR3 nucleotides: TGCAGCGTCGCTCTAGCGGGAAGACAAGAGACCCAGTACTTC. The whole variable domain, remainder taken from reference TRBV29-1 and TRBJ2-5, is SAVISQKPSRDICQRGTSLTIQCQVDSQVTMMFWYRQQPGQSLTLIATANQGSEATYESGFVIDKFPISRPNLTFSTLTVSNMSPEDSSIYLCSVALAGRQETQYFGPGTRLLVL.

CDR3 amino acids: CASSLGPGSNYGYTF. The CDR3 DNA sequence: TGTGCCAGCAGCTTAGGCCCGGGGTCTAACTATGGCTACACCTTC. This chain joins TRBV13 and TRBJ1-2; no clear D. V was shortened by 0 bases and J by 0 bases, with 8 bases between the two germline ends. Germline V CDR1 and CDR2: PRHDT, FYEKMQ (reference sequence). The CDR3 loop spans 15 amino acids.

The chain recombines TRBV3-1 (or the pseudogene TRBV3-2) with TRBJ2-7; 9 bases are shared with TRBD2. V was clipped by 5 bases and J by 5 bases; unmatched bases: 10. Germline CDR1 is LGHDT and CDR2 is YNNKEL (reference sequence). The length of the CDR3 is 15 residues. The CDR3 sequence: CASSLSGRKTNEQYF. The CDR3 DNA reads as TGTGCCAGCAGCTTGAGCGGGAGGAAGACGAACGAGCAGTACTTC.

V is TRBV19 and J is TRBJ2-2; 10 bases are a match to TRBD2. CDR3 size: 14 residues. V shed 5 bases, J shed 6 bases, and the junction held 3 bases outside the gene matches. Germline CDR1 is LNHDA and CDR2 is SQIVND (reference sequence). CDR3 residues: CASSVSGGAGELFF. CDR3 in DNA: TGTGCCAGTAGTGTCAGCGGGGGGGCCGGGGAGCTGTTTTTT.

This clone came up a few times. V usage is TRBV10-3 and J usage is TRBJ2-2; D is possibly TRBD1 (5 bases). V was shortened by 3 bases and J by 8 bases, with 7 bases between the two germline ends. Germline-derived CDR1 and CDR2 are ENHRY and SYGVKD. This CDR3 contains 12 residues. The DNA of the CDR3 is TGTGCCATCAGTGACAGGGCGGGGGAGCTGTTTTTT. It encodes CAISDRAGELFF.

The chain employs TRBV6-4 and TRBJ1-1; 8 bases fit TRBD1. V shed 6 bases, J shed 5 bases, and the junction held 11 bases outside the gene matches. Germline CDR1 MRHNA, CDR2 SNTAGT. The CDR3 is 15 residues long. The CDR3 is CASSALDRGGTEAFF. In DNA, the CDR3 is TGTGCCAGCAGCGCCCTTGACAGGGGAGGAACTGAAGCTTTCTTT.